These T cell receptor beta chains were read from a single sample in a study of T cell repertoires in cytomegalovirus infection. TCRdb recomputed calls from the reads with MiXCR, one row per CDR3 protein. Here the sample spans some 180,000 distinct CDR3 sequences, about a sixth being singletons. The sequencing sample was made of CD8+ T cells from PBMCs. Receptors originate from a human donor in good health (CMV status not recorded). Some clones in this sample may be carry-over from other donors' samples. Each CDR3 is given with its conserved first and last residue. Fields, in order: J gene, V gene, clone size, D gene, CDR3 DNA, CDR3 protein. D genes are given only for firm matches. Clone size is shown for a subset of rows, as once, few, many or a class of expanded clone.

J gene: TRBJ2-7
V gene: TRBV30
clone size: few
D gene: TRBD1
CDR3 DNA: TGTGCCTGCCAGGCCGGGACAGGGCTATACGAGCAGTACTTC
CDR3 protein: CACQAGTGLYEQYF

J gene: TRBJ1-6
V gene: TRBV7-2
clone size: few
D gene: -
CDR3 DNA: TGTGCCAGCAGCTTAAAGCATATCGTACTCCACTTT
CDR3 protein: CASSLKHIVLHF

J gene: TRBJ2-3
V gene: TRBV12-3/TRBV12-4
clone size: -
D gene: -
CDR3 DNA: TGTGCCAGCAGTTTATACAGGGGCACAGATACGCAGTATTTT
CDR3 protein: CASSLYRGTDTQYF

J gene: TRBJ2-3
V gene: TRBV6-4
clone size: many
D gene: TRBD2
CDR3 DNA: TGTGCCAGCAGTGAGGTAGCGGGGGGCCCAGATACGCAGTATTTT
CDR3 protein: CASSEVAGGPDTQYF

J gene: TRBJ2-3
V gene: TRBV6-2/TRBV6-3
clone size: once
D gene: -
CDR3 DNA: TGTGCCAGCAGAACCAGAGACCGCACAGATACGCAGTATTTT
CDR3 protein: CASRTRDRTDTQYF

J gene: TRBJ1-5
V gene: TRBV12-3/TRBV12-4
clone size: -
D gene: -
CDR3 DNA: TGTGCCAGCAGAGCGACAGGCCTCCATCAGCCCCAGCATTTT
CDR3 protein: CASRATGLHQPQHF

J gene: TRBJ2-3
V gene: TRBV7-9
clone size: -
D gene: -
CDR3 DNA: TGTGCCAGCAGCCATCCAGATGGGGGCACAGATACGCAGTATTTT
CDR3 protein: CASSHPDGGTDTQYF

J gene: TRBJ2-7
V gene: TRBV12-3/TRBV12-4
clone size: -
D gene: -
CDR3 DNA: TGTGCCAGCAAGGGGGGCAGGGCCTTTGGCGAGCAGTACTTC
CDR3 protein: CASKGGRAFGEQYF

J gene: TRBJ2-7
V gene: TRBV19
clone size: few
D gene: -
CDR3 DNA: TGTGCCAGTTCCCGTTTAGGTCCGGACAGAGACTACGAGCAGTACTTC
CDR3 protein: CASSRLGPDRDYEQYF

J gene: TRBJ1-5
V gene: TRBV18
clone size: few
D gene: -
CDR3 DNA: TGTGCCAGCTCACCAATCGGCGAACAGAACCTCAGGGATAGCAATCAGCCCCAGCATTTT
CDR3 protein: CASSPIGEQNLRDSNQPQHF

J gene: TRBJ1-2
V gene: TRBV7-6
clone size: -
D gene: -
CDR3 DNA: TGTGCCAGCAGCTTATCGGGGGGACGGGTAGGCCCCGAGTCTGGCTACACCTTC
CDR3 protein: CASSLSGGRVGPESGYTF

J gene: TRBJ1-2
V gene: TRBV14
clone size: -
D gene: TRBD1
CDR3 DNA: TGTGCCAGCAGCCAGCTCGTCGCAGGGGGTGTCGGCTACACCTTC
CDR3 protein: CASSQLVAGGVGYTF

J gene: TRBJ2-1
V gene: TRBV4-3
clone size: -
D gene: TRBD2
CDR3 DNA: TGCGCCAGCAGCCAAGAGGAACGCGGGGGGGCCGGTGAGCAGTTCTTC
CDR3 protein: CASSQEERGGAGEQFF

J gene: TRBJ2-5
V gene: TRBV28
clone size: few
D gene: -
CDR3 DNA: TGTGCCAGCCACGGCGGGGCGGCAACCAGGGAGACCCAGTACTTC
CDR3 protein: CASHGGAATRETQYF

J gene: TRBJ2-1
V gene: TRBV5-1
clone size: -
D gene: -
CDR3 DNA: TGCGCCAGCAGCTTTTCGCGGGGTAACAATGAGCAGTTCTTC
CDR3 protein: CASSFSRGNNEQFF

J gene: TRBJ1-2
V gene: TRBV12-3/TRBV12-4
clone size: few
D gene: TRBD1
CDR3 DNA: TGTGCCAGCAGTTTATCCCGGACAGGAGCTAACTATGGCTACACCTTC
CDR3 protein: CASSLSRTGANYGYTF

J gene: TRBJ1-4
V gene: TRBV7-8
clone size: many
D gene: TRBD1
CDR3 DNA: TGTGCCAGCAGCCTGATAGGTACAGGGGGGAATGAAAAACTGTTTTTT
CDR3 protein: CASSLIGTGGNEKLFF

J gene: TRBJ2-7
V gene: TRBV7-9
clone size: few
D gene: TRBD2
CDR3 DNA: TGTGCCAGCAGCTTGGTAGGATCTGCTAGCGGGGCCTACGAGCAGTACTTC
CDR3 protein: CASSLVGSASGAYEQYF

J gene: TRBJ1-4
V gene: TRBV11-2
clone size: -
D gene: -
CDR3 DNA: TGTGCCAGCAGCTTAGAGAGTGCAACTAATGAAAAACTGTTTTTT
CDR3 protein: CASSLESATNEKLFF

J gene: TRBJ1-4
V gene: TRBV7-9
clone size: few
D gene: -
CDR3 DNA: TGTGCCAGCAGGGGGGCCGGCAATGAAAAACTGTTTTTT
CDR3 protein: CASRGAGNEKLFF

J gene: TRBJ1-5
V gene: TRBV7-6
clone size: -
D gene: -
CDR3 DNA: TGTGCCAGCAGCCAGGGGTCGGTTCAGCCCCAGCATTTT
CDR3 protein: CASSQGSVQPQHF

J gene: TRBJ2-2
V gene: TRBV5-1
clone size: -
D gene: TRBD1
CDR3 DNA: TGCGCCAGCAGCTTGGGACAGGGGTACGGCGGGGAGCTGTTTTTT
CDR3 protein: CASSLGQGYGGELFF

J gene: TRBJ2-3
V gene: TRBV14
clone size: -
D gene: TRBD2
CDR3 DNA: TGTGCCAGCAGCCCAGCGGCGGGGGGGCCGTTGATCGCAGATACGCAGTATTTT
CDR3 protein: CASSPAAGGPLIADTQYF

J gene: TRBJ2-2
V gene: TRBV28
clone size: -
D gene: -
CDR3 DNA: TGTGCCAGCAGTTTACTTCTTGGAACCGCGAACACCGGGGAGCTGTTTTTT
CDR3 protein: CASSLLLGTANTGELFF

J gene: TRBJ2-2
V gene: TRBV7-6
clone size: few
D gene: -
CDR3 DNA: TGTGCCGGATCGACCGGGGAGCTGTTTTTT
CDR3 protein: CAGSTGELFF

J gene: TRBJ2-3
V gene: TRBV7-8
clone size: few
D gene: TRBD2
CDR3 DNA: TGTGCCAGCAGCTTAGGAGCGGGGGCAGATACGCAGTATTTT
CDR3 protein: CASSLGAGADTQYF

J gene: TRBJ2-7
V gene: TRBV29-1
clone size: few
D gene: -
CDR3 DNA: TGCAGCGTTGAAGAGCAGGCGTCCTACGAGCAGTACTTC
CDR3 protein: CSVEEQASYEQYF

J gene: TRBJ1-1
V gene: TRBV11-3
clone size: few
D gene: -
CDR3 DNA: TGTGCCAGCAGCTTACGGATGAACACTGAAGCTTTCTTT
CDR3 protein: CASSLRMNTEAFF

J gene: TRBJ2-1
V gene: TRBV6-6
clone size: -
D gene: -
CDR3 DNA: TGTGCCAGCAGTCCCGAGGCAGGCTTGGAGCAGTTCTTC
CDR3 protein: CASSPEAGLEQFF